The 20 T cell receptor beta chains listed next were all sequenced from one sample in a study of blood T cell repertoires in COVID-19 (dated by TCRdb to 2018 to 2021). Library preparation used the immunoSEQ multiplex PCR assay. The immuneACCESS repertoire file appears here via TCRdb, limited to in-frame rearrangements. These files lack a portion of the clones; in checked studies, under half of the deficit traces to unresolved V genes, and the cause of the others is not known. The sample table records 95,000 to 100,000 clones; roughly 78% of these occur just once. Roughly 18% of the sample lies in the top ten. The sequencing input was peripheral blood. Receptor source: a woman older than 75 with active or convalescent COVID-19.

The chain carries TRBV5-1 and TRBJ1-3, with TRBD1 matching over 9 bases. The CDR3 covers 15 residues. V dropped 4 bases and J dropped 3; count of bases not matched to a gene: 5. The germline V gene has CDR1 SGHRS and CDR2 YFSETQ. The chain's CDR3 is CASSGTGNNGNTIYF. Here the CDR3 DNA reads TGCGCCAGCAGCGGGACAGGGAATAATGGAAACACCATATATTTT.

The chain uses TRBV7-8 and TRBJ2-1, with D unclear. Germline V gene sequence: CDR1 SGHVS, CDR2 FQNEAQ. The CDR3 loop spans 14 amino acids. V gave up 0 bases and J gave up 5 bases, with 8 bases separating them. The CDR3 DNA reads TGTGCCAGCAGCTTAGCCTACTTGGACAATGAGCAGTTCTTC. It translates to CASSLAYLDNEQFF. Full variable domain (rest looked up from reference TRBV7-8 and TRBJ2-1): GAGVSQSPRYKVAKRGQDVALRCDPISGHVSLFWYQQALGQGPEFLTYFQNEAQLDKSGLPSDRFFAERPEGSVSTLKIQRTQQEDSAVYLCASSLAYLDNEQFFGPGTRLTVL.

The chain joins TRBV12-5 to TRBJ1-6; D gene uncertain. CDR1 is LGHNT, CDR2 FRNRAP, per germline. Trimming removed 5 bases from V and 6 bases from J, with 8 bases in between. The CDR3 runs 13 residues. In DNA form, the CDR3 reads TGTGCTAGTGGTATCGGCGGTAATTCACCCCTCCACTTT. The encoded protein is CASGIGGNSPLHF.

This clone turned up a few times. This sequence joins TRBV2 and TRBJ1-2; 10 bases map to TRBD1. V shed 10 bases and J 8 bases; nucleotides not matched to a gene: 19. The CDR3 consists of 16 residues. Per the germline V gene, CDR1 is SNHLY and CDR2 is FYNNEI. CDR3 coding DNA: TGTGCCACCAACTTTGACCGGGACAGGGGCCAGGAAGGCTACACCTTC. Translating gives CATNFDRDRGQEGYTF.

The chain recombines TRBV11-2 with TRBJ2-1; the D is unclear. Per the germline V gene, CDR1 is SGHAT and CDR2 is FQNNGV. CDR3 length: 15 amino acids. V was pared by 3 bases and J by 5 bases, with 14 bases between. The CDR3 DNA follows: TGTGCCAGCAGCTTGAAAGAGAGGAGTAACAATGAGCAGTTCTTC. Translating it yields CASSLKERSNNEQFF.

The chain combines TRBV19 with TRBJ1-5, with D possibly being TRBD1 (6 bases). V was pared by 3 bases and J by 3 bases, with 9 bases between. The CDR3 sequence is 14 residues long. Germline loops: CDR1 LNHDA, CDR2 SQIVND (reference sequence). The CDR3 DNA sequence: TGTGCCAGTAGTATCCAGGGACACAATCAGCCCCAGCATTTT. Translating it yields CASSIQGHNQPQHF.

The chain has TRBV18 and TRBJ1-5; D call uncertain. CDR3 length: 15 residues. V lost 2 bases and J 0 bases, leaving 8 bases between the germline ends. Germline CDR1 and CDR2: KGHSH and LQKENI. CDR3 region: CASSPGRSSNQPQHF. CDR3 coding DNA: TGTGCCAGCTCACCAGGCAGGTCTAGCAATCAGCCCCAGCATTTT.

This sequence joins TRBV2 and TRBJ2-7, with 8 bases aligning to TRBD2. V lost 6 bases to trimming and J lost 3 bases; unmatched junction nucleotides: 4. This CDR3 contains 13 residues. CDR1 is SNHLY, CDR2 FYNNEI, per germline. CDR3 nucleotide sequence: TGTGCCAGCAGGATAGCGGGGTTCTACGAGCAGTACTTC. Translation: CASRIAGFYEQYF.

The chain recombines TRBV5-1 with TRBJ1-4, with TRBD1 as a possible D gene (6 bases). Germline CDR1 SGHRS, CDR2 YFSETQ. The CDR3 is 15 residues long. The V end lost 4 bases, the J end lost 4 bases, and 14 bases lay between the germline ends. In DNA form, the CDR3 reads TGCGCCAGCAGCCGCACAGGGAGGGGTAATGAAAAACTGTTTTTT. Translating it yields CASSRTGRGNEKLFF.

The chain carries TRBV6-6 and TRBJ2-5, with D uncertain. Germline V gives CDR1 MNHNY, CDR2 SVGAGI (reference sequence). The CDR3 length is 11 residues. V lost 5 bases to trimming and J lost 4 bases, with 5 bases between them. The CDR3 nucleotides are TGTGCCAGCAGTCGCGGAGAGACCCAGTACTTC. Its protein is CASSRGETQYF.

The rearrangement uses TRBV7-2 and TRBJ1-4; D is unclear. There are 15 residues in the CDR3. V lost 5 bases to trimming and J lost 7 bases, with 17 bases between them. Germline V gives CDR1 SGHTA, CDR2 FQGNSA. In DNA, the CDR3 is TGTGCCAGCAGCACCTCCCCAGGCAGAATTGAAAAACTGTTTTTT. Protein product: CASSTSPGRIEKLFF.

J is TRBJ1-1 and V is TRBV20-1; D not resolved. The germline V gene has CDR1 DFQATT and CDR2 SNEGSKA (reference sequence). The CDR3 has 11 amino acids. The V end lost 3 bases, the J end lost 10 bases, and 12 bases lay between the germline ends. In nucleotides, the CDR3 is TGCAGTGCTAGGATGCCGGGAGGAGCTTTCTTT. Residues: CSARMPGGAFF.

V gene TRBV30 combines with J gene TRBJ1-4; D gene uncertain. There are 16 residues in the CDR3. Per the germline V gene, CDR1 is GTSNPN and CDR2 is SVGIG (reference sequence). Trimming removed 1 base at V and 0 bases at J, with 12 bases between. CDR3 in amino acids: CAWSELGVATNEKLFF. The CDR3 DNA is TGTGCCTGGAGTGAACTCGGGGTGGCAACTAATGAAAAACTGTTTTTT.

The chain combines TRBV13 with TRBJ2-7; 9 bases line up with TRBD1. This CDR3 region has 15 residues. From germline, CDR1 is PRHDT and CDR2 FYEKMQ (reference sequence). J was trimmed by 3 bases and V by 3 bases; bases with no gene match: 6. The CDR3 reads CASSLGGQGSYEQYF. CDR3 nucleotide sequence: TGTGCCAGCAGCTTGGGCGGACAGGGGAGCTACGAGCAGTACTTC.

The chain employs TRBV19 and TRBJ1-6, with TRBD1 matching 8 bases. V dropped 8 bases and J dropped 7; count of bases not matched to a gene: 10. The CDR3 covers 15 residues. CDR1 and CDR2 from the germline V gene are LNHDA and SQIVND (reference sequence). CDR3 sequence reads: CASGLQGEKNSPLHF. Written as DNA, the CDR3 is TGTGCCAGTGGACTACAGGGGGAGAAAAATTCACCCCTCCACTTT.

This clone was observed a handful of times. Other DNA variants within this sample encode the same CDR3. This chain joins TRBV9 and TRBJ2-2; possibly TRBD1 for D (5 bases). The germline gives CDR1 SGDLS, CDR2 YYNGEE. Trimming cost V 1 base and J 2 bases, with 6 bases left between them. This CDR3 has 14 amino acids. This CDR3 reads CASSVQGNTGELFF. Written as DNA, the CDR3 is TGTGCCAGCAGCGTACAGGGAAACACCGGGGAGCTGTTTTTT.

This clone was counted a single time. The chain uses TRBV2 and TRBJ2-7; TRBD1 matches 8 bases. Germline CDR1 reads SNHLY; CDR2 reads FYNNEI. This CDR3 is 15 amino acids long. The junction had 11 bases not matched to a gene; V was cut back by 6 bases and J by 4 bases. This CDR3 reads CASRSGQGTGYEQYF. CDR3 nucleotide sequence: TGTGCCAGCAGGTCCGGACAGGGTACCGGGTACGAGCAGTACTTC.

The chain has TRBV6-2 or TRBV6-3 and TRBJ2-1; 7 bases map to TRBD2. CDR1 MNHEY and CDR2 SVGEGT come from the germline V gene. The CDR3 is made up of 19 amino acids. V lost 6 bases, J lost 0 bases, and 17 bases stayed unmatched. The CDR3 bases are TGTGCCAGCAGCCACGGGGTAGCGGGTCGGGTAAACTCCTACAATGAGCAGTTCTTC. It is translated as CASSHGVAGRVNSYNEQFF.

This chain uses TRBV15 with TRBJ2-1; D gene ambiguous. Trimming pared 1 base from V and 7 bases from J, leaving 14 bases between. CDR1 is LNHNV and CDR2 is YYDKDF in the germline V gene (reference sequence). The CDR3 contains 15 residues. CDR3 region: CATSRASSPENEQFF. In DNA, the CDR3 is TGTGCCACCAGCAGAGCGAGTAGCCCTGAAAATGAGCAGTTCTTC.

The CDR3 DNA reads TGTGCCACCACCAACAGCCTCCGGGACAGGAGATTAAGGGCCTATGGCTACACCTTC. This encodes CATTNSLRDRRLRAYGYTF. V and J are TRBV24-1 and TRBJ1-2, with 8 positions matching TRBD1. V trimming: 8 bases; J trimming: 4 bases; junction bases outside the gene matches: 23. The CDR3 extends over 19 amino acids. Germline V gene lookup returns CDR1 KGHDR and CDR2 SFDVKD.